This record concerns one T cell receptor beta chain sequence. The data originate from a study of technical replicates of blood from a handful of donors. Profiled with immunoSEQ multiplex PCR; TCRdb holds only in-frame clones, not every one. The sample holds fewer than 85,000 clones; 92% are singletons and the top ten take around 0.41%. V lost 2 bases and J 2 bases, leaving 6 bases between the germline ends. The CDR3 is 14 residues long. The V gene's germline CDR1 is LNHDA and CDR2 SQIVND (reference sequence). The receptor's source is a human donor in good health. Source material: T cells isolated from PBMCs. The J gene is TRBJ1-4, the V gene TRBV19, with D hard to call. CDR3 nucleotide sequence: TGTGCCAGTAGTATATGGCAGACTAATGAAAAACTGTTTTTT. As protein: CASSIWQTNEKLFF.